The rows below give T cell receptor beta chains drawn from one sample of a study of blood T cells in healthy people across ages. TCRdb passed the 5' RACE reads through MiXCR, listing each CDR3 protein once. Counted here are around 780,000 distinct CDR3 sequences, around 24% occurring once; the ten biggest clones make up about 2.9%. These data were likewise used in another study, on T cells of mothers and their children.

The source material was blood. Source of these receptors: a boy between 10 and 17 years old in good health. Each CDR3 is given with its conserved first and last residue. Each record gives: V gene, D gene, clone size, J gene, CDR3 DNA, CDR3 protein. D genes are given only for firm matches. Size values are once, few and many counts, or a class for expanded clones, and some rows have none.

TRBV29-1	TRBD1	NA	TRBJ1-2	TGCAGCGTTGGAGGACAGGGAATCTATGGCTACACCTTC	CSVGGQGIYGYTF
TRBV28	TRBD1	few	TRBJ1-5	TGTGCCAGCAGTTCCCCGGGACAGGGAGTGTATCAGCCCCAGCATTTT	CASSSPGQGVYQPQHF
TRBV7-9	TRBD1	few	TRBJ1-2	TGTGCCAGCAGCTTTGACAGGGGCACTAACTATGGCTACACCTTC	CASSFDRGTNYGYTF
TRBV12-3/TRBV12-4	NA	NA	TRBJ2-1	TGTGCCAGCAGTTTAGGTGGGGTTGATGAGCAGTTCTTC	CASSLGGVDEQFF
TRBV5-5	TRBD2	NA	TRBJ2-7	TGTGCCAGCAGCCTCGGGGGGTTGGACGAGCAGTACTTC	CASSLGGLDEQYF
TRBV3-1	NA	NA	TRBJ2-5	TGTGCCAGCAGCCACCCCACTTGGCAAGAGACCCAGTACTTC	CASSHPTWQETQYF
TRBV30	NA	NA	TRBJ2-2	TGTGCCTGGAGTGAGGCTGCAGGGTACAGCACCGGGGAGCTGTTTTTT	CAWSEAAGYSTGELFF
TRBV28	NA	few	TRBJ2-3	TGTGCCAGCAGTGACCCAAGGGGGGAAAACACAGATACGCAGTATTTT	CASSDPRGENTDTQYF
TRBV10-2	TRBD2	few	TRBJ2-2	TGCGCCAGCAGACTAGCGGGGTTTACCGGGGAGCTGTTTTTT	CASRLAGFTGELFF
TRBV7-9	NA	NA	TRBJ2-7	TGTGCCAGCAGCTTAGGAGGGAACGAGCAGCACTTC	CASSLGGNEQHF
TRBV9	NA	few	TRBJ2-3	TGTGCCAGCAGCGTAGTTGCAGATACGCAGTATTTT	CASSVVADTQYF
TRBV27	TRBD2	NA	TRBJ2-3	TGTGCCAGCACCCGACTAGCGGGAGGATGGTTAGATACGCAGTATTTT	CASTRLAGGWLDTQYF
TRBV20-1	TRBD1	few	TRBJ2-5	TGCAGTGCTAGAGATCGAAACAGGGGATCGGGAGAGACCCAGTACTTC	CSARDRNRGSGETQYF
TRBV15	NA	few	TRBJ2-3	TGTGCCACCAGCCCCGGACAGAAAGACACAGATACGCAGTATTTT	CATSPGQKDTDTQYF
TRBV24-1	TRBD1	few	TRBJ2-7	TGTGCCACCGCGTGGGGGACAGGGGGTACCTACGAGCAGTACTTC	CATAWGTGGTYEQYF
TRBV11-2	TRBD2	NA	TRBJ2-1	TGTGACAGCAGCTGGGGACGTAGCGGGGACAATGAGCAGTTCTTC	CDSSWGRSGDNEQFF
TRBV3-1	NA	NA	TRBJ2-7	TGTGCCAGCAGCCCGTGGGACGGAACCTACGAGCAGTACTTC	CASSPWDGTYEQYF
TRBV28	NA	NA	TRBJ2-3	TGTGCCAGCAGTCCCTCTGGGTACTACACGAATAGCACAGATACGCAGTATTTT	CASSPSGYYTNSTDTQYF
TRBV5-1	TRBD1	few	TRBJ2-5	TGCGCCAGCAGCTCTACCGGGACAGCGCTCCAAGAGACCCAGTACTTC	CASSSTGTALQETQYF
TRBV2	NA	NA	TRBJ1-4	TGTGCCAGCACCCTGGCGGCCCCAACTAATGAAAAACTGTTTTTT	CASTLAAPTNEKLFF
TRBV7-8	TRBD1	NA	TRBJ1-4	TGTGCCAGCAGCACCACCGGGACAGGGTCCGGAGGTAGTGGTGAAAAACTGTTTTTT	CASSTTGTGSGGSGEKLFF
TRBV5-6	TRBD2	few	TRBJ2-3	TGTGCCAGCAGCTTCTCCCCCCAGCGGGAGTACACAGATACGCAGTATTTT	CASSFSPQREYTDTQYF
TRBV5-1	TRBD1	NA	TRBJ2-5	TGCGCCAGCAGTCCCAGGGGGCCCGGGTCGGAGACCCAGTACTTC	CASSPRGPGSETQYF
TRBV4-2	NA	NA	TRBJ2-2	TGTGCCAGCAGCCAAGGCGCGCTAGGGCCCGGGGAGCTGGTTTTT	CASSQGALGPGELVF
TRBV2	TRBD2	NA	TRBJ2-7	TGTGCCAGCAGTGAATGGCGGGAGGCCTACGAGCAGTACTTC	CASSEWREAYEQYF
TRBV5-1	NA	many	TRBJ2-2	TGCGCCAGCACCCGGGACACCGGGGAGCTGTTTTTT	CASTRDTGELFF
TRBV3-1	NA	few	TRBJ2-2	TGTGCCAGCAGCCAGGTAGATATGGGGAGCACCGGGGAGCTGTTTTTT	CASSQVDMGSTGELFF
TRBV11-2	NA	NA	TRBJ1-6	TGTGCCGGCAGCTTGGGGGACCGGGGTTCACCCCTCCACTTT	CAGSLGDRGSPLHF
TRBV10-2	TRBD2	few	TRBJ2-7	TGCGCCAGCACCCTCGGAGGTAGCGGGAACGAGCAGTACTTC	CASTLGGSGNEQYF
TRBV29-1	NA	few	TRBJ2-2	TGCAGCGCTGACAGGACCGGGGAGCTGTTTTTT	CSADRTGELFF
TRBV5-1	NA	NA	TRBJ1-5	TGCGCCAGCAGCTTGGTTGAGGGTGGTCAGCCCCAGCATTTT	CASSLVEGGQPQHF
TRBV29-1	NA	few	TRBJ2-3	TGCAGCGTTGAACAGGCCAGCGGTACGCAGTATTTT	CSVEQASGTQYF
TRBV6-4	TRBD2	few	TRBJ2-1	TGTGCCAGCAGTGTTTGGCGGGGGGACTACAATGAGCAGTTCTTC	CASSVWRGDYNEQFF